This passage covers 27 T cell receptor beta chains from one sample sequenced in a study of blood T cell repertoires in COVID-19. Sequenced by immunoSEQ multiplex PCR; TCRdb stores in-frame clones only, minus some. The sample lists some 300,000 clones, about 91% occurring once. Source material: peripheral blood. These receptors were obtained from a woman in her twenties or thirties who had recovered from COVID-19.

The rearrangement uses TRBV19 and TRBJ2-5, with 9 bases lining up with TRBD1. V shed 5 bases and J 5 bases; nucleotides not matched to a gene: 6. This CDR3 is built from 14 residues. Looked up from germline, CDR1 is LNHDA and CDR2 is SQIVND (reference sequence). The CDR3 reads CASSVQGAEETQYF. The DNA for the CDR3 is TGTGCCAGTAGTGTACAGGGGGCCGAGGAGACCCAGTACTTC.

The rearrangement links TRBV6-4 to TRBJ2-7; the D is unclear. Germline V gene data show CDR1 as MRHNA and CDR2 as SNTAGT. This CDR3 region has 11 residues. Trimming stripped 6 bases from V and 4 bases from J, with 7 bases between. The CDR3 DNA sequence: TGTGCCAGCAGGCGTGCGTACGAGCAGTACTTC. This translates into CASRRAYEQYF.

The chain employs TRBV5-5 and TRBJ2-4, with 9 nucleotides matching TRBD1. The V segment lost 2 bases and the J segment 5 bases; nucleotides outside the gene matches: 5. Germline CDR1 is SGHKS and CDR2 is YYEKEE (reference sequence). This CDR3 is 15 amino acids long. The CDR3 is CASSFSGQGENIQYF. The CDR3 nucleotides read TGTGCCAGCAGCTTTTCGGGACAGGGAGAAAACATTCAGTACTTC.

The CDR3: CASSVGGTTLGGEQFF. CDR3 bases: TGTGCCAGCAGCGTCGGCGGGACTACGTTAGGTGGTGAGCAGTTCTTC. The J gene is TRBJ2-1, the V gene TRBV13; the match to TRBD2 covers 7 bases. The germline V gene has CDR1 PRHDT and CDR2 FYEKMQ (reference sequence). This CDR3 region has 16 residues. Losses at the gene ends were 5 bases for V and 9 bases for J; bases not matched to a gene: 16.

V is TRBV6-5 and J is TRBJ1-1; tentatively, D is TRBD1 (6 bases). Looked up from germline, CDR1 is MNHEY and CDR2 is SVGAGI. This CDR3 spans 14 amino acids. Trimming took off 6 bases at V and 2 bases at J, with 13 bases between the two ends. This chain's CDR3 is CASSREQGNTEAFF. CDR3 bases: TGTGCCAGCAGCCGTGAACAGGGTAACACTGAAGCTTTCTTT.

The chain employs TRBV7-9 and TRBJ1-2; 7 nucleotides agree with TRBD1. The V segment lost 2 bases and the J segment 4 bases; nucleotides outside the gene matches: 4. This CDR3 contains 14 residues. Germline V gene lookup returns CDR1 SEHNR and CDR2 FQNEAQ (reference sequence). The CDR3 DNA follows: TGTGCCAGCAGCTTAACAGGGGAGGCCTATGGCTACACCTTC. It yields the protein CASSLTGEAYGYTF.

CDR3 amino acids: CASSPRGDTQYF. In DNA form, the CDR3 reads TGTGCCAGTAGCCCCCGGGGAGATACGCAGTATTTT. The chain couples TRBV19 to TRBJ2-3; the D gene is possibly TRBD2 (5 bases). The CDR3 runs to 12 residues. CDR1 is LNHDA and CDR2 is SQIVND in the germline V gene (reference sequence). Trimming cost V 6 bases and J 5 bases, with 9 bases left between them.

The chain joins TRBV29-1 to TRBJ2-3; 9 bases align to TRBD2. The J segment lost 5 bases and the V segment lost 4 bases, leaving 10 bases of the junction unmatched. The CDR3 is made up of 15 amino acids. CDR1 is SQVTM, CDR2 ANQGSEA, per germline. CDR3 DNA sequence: TGCAGCGTTGCTGTGAGCGGGGGGCGGGGAGATACGCAGTATTTT. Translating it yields CSVAVSGGRGDTQYF.

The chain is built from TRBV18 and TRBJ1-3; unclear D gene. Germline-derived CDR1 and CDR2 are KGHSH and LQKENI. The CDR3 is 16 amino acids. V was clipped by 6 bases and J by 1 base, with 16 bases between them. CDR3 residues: CASSPDWWRSGNTIYF. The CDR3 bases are TGTGCCAGCTCCCCTGATTGGTGGAGGTCTGGAAACACCATATATTTT.

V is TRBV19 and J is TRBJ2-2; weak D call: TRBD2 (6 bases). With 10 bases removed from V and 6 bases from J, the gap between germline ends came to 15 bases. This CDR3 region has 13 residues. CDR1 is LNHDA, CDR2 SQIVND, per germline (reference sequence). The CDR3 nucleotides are TGTGCCATCAAATACCGGGACTCCGGGGAGCTGTTTTTT. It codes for CAIKYRDSGELFF. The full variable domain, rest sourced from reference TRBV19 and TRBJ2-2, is DGGITQSPKYLFRKEGQNVTLSCEQNLNHDAMYWYRQDPGQGLRLIYYSQIVNDFQKGDIAEGYSVSREKKESFPLTVTSAQKNPTAFYLCAIKYRDSGELFFGEGSRLTVL.

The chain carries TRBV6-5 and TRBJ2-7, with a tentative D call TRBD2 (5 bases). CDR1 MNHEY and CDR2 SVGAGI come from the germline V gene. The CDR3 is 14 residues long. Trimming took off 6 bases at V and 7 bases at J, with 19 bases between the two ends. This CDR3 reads CASRLGRNSGEQYF. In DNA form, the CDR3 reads TGTGCCAGCAGACTAGGACGGAATAGTGGGGAGCAGTACTTC.

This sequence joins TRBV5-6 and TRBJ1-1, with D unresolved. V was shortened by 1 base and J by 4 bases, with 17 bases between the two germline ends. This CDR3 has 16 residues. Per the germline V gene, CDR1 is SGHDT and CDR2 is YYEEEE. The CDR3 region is CASSLLPGTIITEAFF. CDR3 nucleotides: TGTGCCAGCAGCTTGCTCCCAGGTACCATAATCACTGAAGCTTTCTTT. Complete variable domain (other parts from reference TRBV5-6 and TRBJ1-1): DAGVTQSPTHLIKTRGQQVTLRCSPKSGHDTVSWYQQALGQGPQFIFQYYEEEERQRGNFPDRFSGHQFPNYSSELNVNALLLGDSALYLCASSLLPGTIITEAFFGQGTRLTVV.

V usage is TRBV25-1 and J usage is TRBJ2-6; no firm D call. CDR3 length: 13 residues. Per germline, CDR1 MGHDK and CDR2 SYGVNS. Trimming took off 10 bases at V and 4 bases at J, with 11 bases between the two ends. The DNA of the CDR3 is TGTGCCACTGGGCAGGCCGGGGCCAACGTCCTGACTTTC. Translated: CATGQAGANVLTF. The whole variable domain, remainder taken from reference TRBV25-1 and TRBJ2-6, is EADIYQTPRYLVIGTGKKITLECSQTMGHDKMYWYQQDPGMELHLIHYSYGVNSTEKGDLSSESTVSRIRTEHFPLTLESARPSHTSQYLCATGQAGANVLTFGAGSRLTVL.

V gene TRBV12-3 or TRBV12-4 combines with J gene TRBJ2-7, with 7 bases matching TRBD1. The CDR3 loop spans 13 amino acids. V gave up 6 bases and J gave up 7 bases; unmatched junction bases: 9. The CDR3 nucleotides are TGTGCCAGCAGCCCGGGACAGCCCGAGGAGCAGTACTTC. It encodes CASSPGQPEEQYF.

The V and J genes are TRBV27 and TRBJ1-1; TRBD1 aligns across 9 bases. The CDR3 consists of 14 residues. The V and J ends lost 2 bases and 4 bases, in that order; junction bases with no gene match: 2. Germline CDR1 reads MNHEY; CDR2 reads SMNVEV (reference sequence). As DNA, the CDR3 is TGTGCCAGCAGTTTAGACAGGGGGGGCACTGAAGCTTTCTTT. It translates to CASSLDRGGTEAFF.

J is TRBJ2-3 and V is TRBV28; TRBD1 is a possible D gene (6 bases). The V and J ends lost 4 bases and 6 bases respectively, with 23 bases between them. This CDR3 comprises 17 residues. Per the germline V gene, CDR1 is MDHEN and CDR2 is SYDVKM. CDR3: CASSSGSGTQDWDTQYF. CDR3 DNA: TGTGCCAGCAGTTCTGGTTCCGGGACACAGGACTGGGATACGCAGTATTTT.

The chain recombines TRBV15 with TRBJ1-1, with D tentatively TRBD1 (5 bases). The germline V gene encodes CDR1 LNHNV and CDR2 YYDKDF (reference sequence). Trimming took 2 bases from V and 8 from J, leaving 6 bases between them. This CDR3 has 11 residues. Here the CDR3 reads CATSRHREAFF. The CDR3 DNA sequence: TGTGCCACCAGCAGACACAGGGAAGCTTTCTTT.

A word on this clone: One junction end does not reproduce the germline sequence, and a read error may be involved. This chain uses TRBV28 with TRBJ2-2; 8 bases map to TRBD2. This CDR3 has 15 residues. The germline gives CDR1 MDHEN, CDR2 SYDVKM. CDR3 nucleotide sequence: TGTTCCAGCAGCGGGGGTGGAGATGTAGCCGGGGAGCTGTTTTTT. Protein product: CSSSGGGDVAGELFF.

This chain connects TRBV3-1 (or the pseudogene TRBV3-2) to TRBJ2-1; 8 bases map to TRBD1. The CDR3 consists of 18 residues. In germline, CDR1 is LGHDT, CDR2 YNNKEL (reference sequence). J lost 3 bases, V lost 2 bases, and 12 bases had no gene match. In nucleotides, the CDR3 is TGTGCCAGCAGCCAATATTCCACAGGGGGTAGGGGCTACAATGAGCAGTTCTTC. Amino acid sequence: CASSQYSTGGRGYNEQFF.

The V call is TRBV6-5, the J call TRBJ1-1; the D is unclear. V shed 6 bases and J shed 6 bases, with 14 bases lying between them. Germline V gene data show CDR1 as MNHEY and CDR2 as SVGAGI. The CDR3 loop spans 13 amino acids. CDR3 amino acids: CASSLTIEPEAFF. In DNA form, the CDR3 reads TGTGCCAGCAGCCTTACTATAGAGCCTGAAGCTTTCTTT.

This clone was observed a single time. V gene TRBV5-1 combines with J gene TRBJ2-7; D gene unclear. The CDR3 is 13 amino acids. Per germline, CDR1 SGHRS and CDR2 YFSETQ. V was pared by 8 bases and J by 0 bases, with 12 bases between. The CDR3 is CASTAGTSYEQYF. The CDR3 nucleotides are TGCGCCAGTACGGCAGGTACCTCCTACGAGCAGTACTTC.

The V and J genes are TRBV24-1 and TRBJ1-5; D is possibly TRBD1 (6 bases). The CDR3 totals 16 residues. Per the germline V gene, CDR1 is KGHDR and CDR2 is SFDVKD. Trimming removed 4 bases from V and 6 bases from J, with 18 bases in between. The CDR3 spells CATSDAGRGDSQPQHF. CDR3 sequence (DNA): TGTGCCACCAGTGACGCCGGGAGGGGGGATAGTCAGCCCCAGCATTTT.

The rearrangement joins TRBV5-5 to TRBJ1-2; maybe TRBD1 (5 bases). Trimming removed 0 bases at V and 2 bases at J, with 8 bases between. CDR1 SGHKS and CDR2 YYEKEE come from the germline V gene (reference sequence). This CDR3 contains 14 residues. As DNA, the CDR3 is TGTGCCAGCAGCTTGGTGCAGGGAAACTATGGCTACACCTTC. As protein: CASSLVQGNYGYTF.

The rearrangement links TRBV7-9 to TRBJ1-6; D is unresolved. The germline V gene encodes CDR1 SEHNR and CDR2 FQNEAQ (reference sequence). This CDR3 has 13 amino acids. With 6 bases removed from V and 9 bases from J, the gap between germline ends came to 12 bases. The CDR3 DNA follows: TGTGCCAGCAGGCCGCGGGAGGGTTCACCCCTCCACTTT. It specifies CASRPREGSPLHF.

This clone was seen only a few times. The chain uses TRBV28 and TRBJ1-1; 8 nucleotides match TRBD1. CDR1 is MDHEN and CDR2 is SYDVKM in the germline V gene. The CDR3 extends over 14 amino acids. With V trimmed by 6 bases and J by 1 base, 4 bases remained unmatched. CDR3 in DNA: TGTGCCAGCAGCCGGGACAGGCCGAACACTGAAGCTTTCTTT. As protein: CASSRDRPNTEAFF.

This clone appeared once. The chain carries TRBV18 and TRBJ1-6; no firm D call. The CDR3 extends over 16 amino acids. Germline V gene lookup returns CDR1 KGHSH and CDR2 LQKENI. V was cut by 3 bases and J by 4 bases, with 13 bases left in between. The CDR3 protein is CASSPVSQVYNSPLHF. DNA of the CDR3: TGTGCCAGCTCACCTGTTTCACAAGTGTATAATTCACCCCTCCACTTT.

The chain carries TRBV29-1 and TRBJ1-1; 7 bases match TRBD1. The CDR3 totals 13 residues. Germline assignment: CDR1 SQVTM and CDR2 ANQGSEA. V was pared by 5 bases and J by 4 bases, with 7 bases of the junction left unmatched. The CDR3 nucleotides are TGCAGCGTTTCGACAGGGTCCTCCACTGAAGCTTTCTTT. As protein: CSVSTGSSTEAFF.